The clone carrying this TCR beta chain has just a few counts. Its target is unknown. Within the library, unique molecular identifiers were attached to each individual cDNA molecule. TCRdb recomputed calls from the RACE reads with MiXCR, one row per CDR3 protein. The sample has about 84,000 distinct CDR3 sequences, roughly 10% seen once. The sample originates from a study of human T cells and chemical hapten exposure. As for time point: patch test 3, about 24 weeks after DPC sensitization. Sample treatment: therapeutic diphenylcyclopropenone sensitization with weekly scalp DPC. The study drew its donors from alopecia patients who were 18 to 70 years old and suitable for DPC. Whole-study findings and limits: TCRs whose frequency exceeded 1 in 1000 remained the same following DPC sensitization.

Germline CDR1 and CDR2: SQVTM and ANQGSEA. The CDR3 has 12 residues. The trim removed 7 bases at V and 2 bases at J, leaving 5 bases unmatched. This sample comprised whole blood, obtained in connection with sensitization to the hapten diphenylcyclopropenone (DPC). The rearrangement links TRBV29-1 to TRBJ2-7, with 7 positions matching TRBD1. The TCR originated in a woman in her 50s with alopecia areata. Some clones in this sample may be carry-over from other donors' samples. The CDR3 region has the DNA TGCAGCGCGACAGGGAAAGCCTACGAGCAGTACTTC. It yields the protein CSATGKAYEQYF.